This T cell receptor beta chain originates from a study of T cell repertoires in cytomegalovirus infection. Study overall: CMV infection together with matching HLA type was indicated by public TCR beta signatures.

Broader study findings: HLA-C-restricted, CMV-specific TCR beta clonotypes were dominant ex vivo.

This clonotype showed up many times. Its antigen is still unknown. This CDR3 comprises 16 residues. Germline V CDR1 and CDR2: SGHTA, FQGNSA. J lost 7 bases, V lost 5 bases, and 12 bases had no gene match. TCRdb reanalysed the reads using MiXCR and keeps one entry per CDR3 protein. The sample includes about 250,000 distinct CDR3 sequences, roughly 12% of them seen just once. This receptor was identified in a human donor in good health (CMV status not recorded). Some clones in this sample may be carry-over from other donors' samples. Material for sequencing was PBMCs. The chain couples TRBV7-2 to TRBJ2-2; 8 bases align to TRBD1. CDR3: CASSPGGRGRIGELFF. The DNA for the CDR3 is TGTGCCAGCAGCCCAGGGGGCAGGGGGCGCATCGGGGAGCTGTTTTTT.